This T cell receptor (beta chain) was sequenced during a study of memory CD4+ T cells and cytomegalovirus serostatus. Study-wide background: Donors were healthy Belgian adults, under ten CMV seropositive and fewer than 30 seronegative. Points from the study as a whole: CD4+ memory repertoires contained about two fifths of the 164 reported CMV TCRbeta sequences.

For this clone: Antigen unknown.

The CDR3 totals 13 residues. The ends were cut back, 0 bases at V and 6 bases at J, with 9 bases in the middle. CDR1 and CDR2 (germline): WSHSY, SAAADI. Single viable CD3+CD4+CD8-CD45RO+ cells were sorted as the memory CD4+ T cells. Measured with immunoSEQ multiplex PCR; TCRdb has only the in-frame clones, and not every one. This table holds 45,000 to 70,000 clones, under 90% found once. The sample taken for sequencing was memory CD4+ T cells from blood. This sequence joins TRBV10-2 and TRBJ2-7; unclear D gene. The sequence was collected from an adult in good health and CMV-seronegative. Some clones in this sample may be carry-over from other donors' samples. The CDR3 here is CASSESKTIEQYF. In nucleotides, the CDR3 is TGCGCCAGCAGTGAGTCGAAGACGATCGAGCAGTACTTC.